This T cell receptor beta chain comes out of a study of T cell responses to AZD1222 COVID-19 vaccine. General observations from the study: The number of AZD1222 recipients seropositive at baseline was only 5 to 7. In a largely white British group with more females than males, clonal diversity was possibly underestimated.

Concerning this clone itself: The antigen is unknown.

Trimming removed 6 bases at V and 0 bases at J, with 6 bases between. Per germline, CDR1 MNHEY and CDR2 SVGAGI. The CDR3 loop spans 13 amino acids. The repertoire was sequenced with immunoSEQ multiplex PCR; TCRdb's copy has only in-frame clones and lacks some. The sample consists of some 140,000 clones, 70% to 90% of them appearing once. The chain employs TRBV6-5 and TRBJ1-3; D remains unclear. This TCR was sampled from an adult in good health. The starting material was peripheral blood, obtained on day 0 of AZD1222 vaccination. The CDR3 DNA reads as TGTGCCAGCAGGTTCAACTCTGGAAACACCATATATTTT. Translated, it gives CASRFNSGNTIYF.